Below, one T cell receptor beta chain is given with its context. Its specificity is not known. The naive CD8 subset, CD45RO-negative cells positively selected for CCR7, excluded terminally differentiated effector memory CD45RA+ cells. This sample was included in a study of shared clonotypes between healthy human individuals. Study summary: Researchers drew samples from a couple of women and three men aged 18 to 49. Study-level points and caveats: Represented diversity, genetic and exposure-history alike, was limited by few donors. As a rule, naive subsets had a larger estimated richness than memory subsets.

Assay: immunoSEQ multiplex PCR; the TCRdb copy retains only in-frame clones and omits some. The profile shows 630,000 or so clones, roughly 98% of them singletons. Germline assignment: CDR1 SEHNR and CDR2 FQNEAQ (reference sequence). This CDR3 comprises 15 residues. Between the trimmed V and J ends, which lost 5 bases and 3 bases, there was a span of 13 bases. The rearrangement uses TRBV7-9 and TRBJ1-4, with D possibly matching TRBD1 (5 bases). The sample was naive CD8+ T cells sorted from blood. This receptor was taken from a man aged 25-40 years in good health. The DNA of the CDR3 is TGTGCCAGCAGCCAGCGACAGATGCCTAATGAAAAACTGTTTTTT. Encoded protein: CASSQRQMPNEKLFF. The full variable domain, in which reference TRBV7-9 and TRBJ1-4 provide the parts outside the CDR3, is DTGVSQNPRHKITKRGQNVTFRCDPISEHNRLYWYRQTLGQGPEFLTYFQNEAQLEKSRLLSDRFSAERPKGSFSTLEIQRTEQGDSAMYLCASSQRQMPNEKLFFGSGTQLSVL.